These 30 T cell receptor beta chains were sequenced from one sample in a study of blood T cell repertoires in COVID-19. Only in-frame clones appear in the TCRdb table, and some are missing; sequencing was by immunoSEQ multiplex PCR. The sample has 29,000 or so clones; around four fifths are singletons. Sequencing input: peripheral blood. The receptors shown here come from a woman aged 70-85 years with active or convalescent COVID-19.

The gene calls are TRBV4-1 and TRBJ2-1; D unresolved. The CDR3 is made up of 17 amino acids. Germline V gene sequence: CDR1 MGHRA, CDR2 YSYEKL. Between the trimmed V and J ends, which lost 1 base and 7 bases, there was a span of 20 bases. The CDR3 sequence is CASSQVDMVPYPNEQFF. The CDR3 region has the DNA TGCGCCAGCAGCCAAGTAGATATGGTCCCCTATCCGAATGAGCAGTTCTTC.

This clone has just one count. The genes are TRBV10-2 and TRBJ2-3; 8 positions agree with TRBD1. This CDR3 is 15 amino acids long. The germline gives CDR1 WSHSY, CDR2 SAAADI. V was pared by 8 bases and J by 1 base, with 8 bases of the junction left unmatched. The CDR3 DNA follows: TGCGCCAGCGGGGCTGGACAGGGCCGCACAGATACGCAGTATTTT. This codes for CASGAGQGRTDTQYF.

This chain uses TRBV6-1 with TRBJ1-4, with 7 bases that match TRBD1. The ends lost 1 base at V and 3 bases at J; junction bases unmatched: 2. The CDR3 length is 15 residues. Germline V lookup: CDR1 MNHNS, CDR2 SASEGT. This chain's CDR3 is CASSEVDRANEKLFF. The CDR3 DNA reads TGTGCCAGCAGTGAAGTCGACAGGGCTAATGAAAAACTGTTTTTT.

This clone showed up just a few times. CDR3 loop: CASSPVRVDRKNIQYF. The CDR3 DNA reads as TGTGCCAGCAGCCCAGTTCGAGTAGACAGAAAAAACATTCAGTACTTC. V usage is TRBV28 and J usage is TRBJ2-4; D perhaps matches TRBD1 (5 bases). The CDR3 totals 16 residues. CDR1 is MDHEN, CDR2 SYDVKM, per germline. With 6 bases removed from V and 4 bases from J, the gap between germline ends came to 19 bases.

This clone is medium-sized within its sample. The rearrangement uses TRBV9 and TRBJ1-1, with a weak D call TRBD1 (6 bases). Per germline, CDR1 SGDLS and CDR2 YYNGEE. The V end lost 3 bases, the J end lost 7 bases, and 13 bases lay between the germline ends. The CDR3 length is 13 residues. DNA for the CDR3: TGTGCCAGCAGCGGACAGGTAGGAGGTGAAGCTTTCTTT. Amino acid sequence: CASSGQVGGEAFF.

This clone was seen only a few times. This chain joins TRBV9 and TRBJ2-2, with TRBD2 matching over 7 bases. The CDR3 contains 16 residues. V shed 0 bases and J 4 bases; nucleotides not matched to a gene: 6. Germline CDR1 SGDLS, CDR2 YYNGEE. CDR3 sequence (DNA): TGTGCCAGCAGCGTAGGTGGGAGGGCGGTCACCGGGGAGCTGTTTTTT. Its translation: CASSVGGRAVTGELFF.

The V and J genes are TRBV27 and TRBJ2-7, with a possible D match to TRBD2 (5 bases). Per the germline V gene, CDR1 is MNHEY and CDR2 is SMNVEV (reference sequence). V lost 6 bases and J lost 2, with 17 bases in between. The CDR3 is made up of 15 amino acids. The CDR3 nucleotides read TGTGCCAGCAGCCAAGACTACCGCCTCGCCTACGAGCAGTACTTC. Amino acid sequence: CASSQDYRLAYEQYF.

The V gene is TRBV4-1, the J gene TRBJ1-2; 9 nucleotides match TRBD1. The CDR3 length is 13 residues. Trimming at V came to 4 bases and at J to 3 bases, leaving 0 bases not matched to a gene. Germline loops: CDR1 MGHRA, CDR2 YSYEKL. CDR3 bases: TGCGCCAGCAGCCGGGACAGGGACTATGGCTACACCTTC. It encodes CASSRDRDYGYTF.

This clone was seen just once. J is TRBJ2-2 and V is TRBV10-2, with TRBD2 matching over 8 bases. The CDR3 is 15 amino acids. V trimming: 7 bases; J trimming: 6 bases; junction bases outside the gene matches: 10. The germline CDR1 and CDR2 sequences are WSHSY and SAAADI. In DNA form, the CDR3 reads TGCGCCAGCATGGAGACGGGAGGGCCCTCCGGGGAGCTGTTTTTT. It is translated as CASMETGGPSGELFF.

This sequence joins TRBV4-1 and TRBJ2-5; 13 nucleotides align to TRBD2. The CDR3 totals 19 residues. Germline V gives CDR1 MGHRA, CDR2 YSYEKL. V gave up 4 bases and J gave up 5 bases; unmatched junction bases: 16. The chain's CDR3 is CASSLVSGLAGVPGETQYF. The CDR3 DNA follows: TGCGCCAGCAGCCTCGTATCCGGACTAGCGGGGGTACCGGGGGAGACCCAGTACTTC.

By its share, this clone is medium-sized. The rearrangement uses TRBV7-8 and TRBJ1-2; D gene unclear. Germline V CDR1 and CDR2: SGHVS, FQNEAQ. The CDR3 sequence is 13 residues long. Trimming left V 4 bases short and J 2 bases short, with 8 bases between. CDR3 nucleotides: TGTGCCAGCAGCTCTAGCACGAACTATGGCTACACCTTC. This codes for CASSSSTNYGYTF.

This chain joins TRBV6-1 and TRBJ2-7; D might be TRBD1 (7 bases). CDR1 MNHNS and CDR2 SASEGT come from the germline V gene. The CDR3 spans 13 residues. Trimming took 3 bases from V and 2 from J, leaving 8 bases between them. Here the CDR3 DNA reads TGTGCCAGCAGTGACAGGGGGGCCTACGAGCAGTACTTC. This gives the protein CASSDRGAYEQYF.

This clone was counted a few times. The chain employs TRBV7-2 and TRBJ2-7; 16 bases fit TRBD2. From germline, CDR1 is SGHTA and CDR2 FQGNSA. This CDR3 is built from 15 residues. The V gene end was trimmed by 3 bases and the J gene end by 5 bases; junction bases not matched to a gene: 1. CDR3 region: CASSLGTSGGDEQYF. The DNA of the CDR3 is TGTGCCAGCAGCTTGGGGACTAGCGGGGGGGACGAGCAGTACTTC.

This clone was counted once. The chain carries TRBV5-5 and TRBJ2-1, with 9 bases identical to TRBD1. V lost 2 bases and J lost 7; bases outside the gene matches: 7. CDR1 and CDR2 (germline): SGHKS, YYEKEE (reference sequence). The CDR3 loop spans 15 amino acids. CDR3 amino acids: CASSFRDREHNEQFF. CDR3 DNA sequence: TGTGCCAGCAGCTTCAGGGACAGGGAACATAATGAGCAGTTCTTC.

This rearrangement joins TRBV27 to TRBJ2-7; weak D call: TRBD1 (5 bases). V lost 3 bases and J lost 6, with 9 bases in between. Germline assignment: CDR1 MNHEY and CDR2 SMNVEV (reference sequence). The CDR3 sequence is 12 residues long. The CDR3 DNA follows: TGTGCCAGCAGTTTGCAGGGCGGCGAGCAGTACTTC. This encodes CASSLQGGEQYF.

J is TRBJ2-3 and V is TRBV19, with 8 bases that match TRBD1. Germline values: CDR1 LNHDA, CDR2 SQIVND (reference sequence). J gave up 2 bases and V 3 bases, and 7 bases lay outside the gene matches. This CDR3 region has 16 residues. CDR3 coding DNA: TGTGCCAGTAGTATGGGCCGACAGGGGCCCACAGATACGCAGTATTTT. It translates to CASSMGRQGPTDTQYF.

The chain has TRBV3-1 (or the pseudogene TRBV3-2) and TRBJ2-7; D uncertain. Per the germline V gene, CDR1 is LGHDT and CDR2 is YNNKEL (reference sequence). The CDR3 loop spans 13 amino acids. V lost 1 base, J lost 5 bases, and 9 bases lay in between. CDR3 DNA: TGTGCCAGCAGCCAAGCACTCCGCCACGAGCAGTACTTC. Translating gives CASSQALRHEQYF.

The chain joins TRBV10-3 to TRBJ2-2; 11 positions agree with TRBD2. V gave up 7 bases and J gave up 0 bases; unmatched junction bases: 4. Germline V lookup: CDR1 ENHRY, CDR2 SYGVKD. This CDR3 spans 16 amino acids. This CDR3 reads CAIKGTSGANTGELFF. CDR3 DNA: TGTGCCATCAAAGGGACTAGCGGTGCGAACACCGGGGAGCTGTTTTTT.

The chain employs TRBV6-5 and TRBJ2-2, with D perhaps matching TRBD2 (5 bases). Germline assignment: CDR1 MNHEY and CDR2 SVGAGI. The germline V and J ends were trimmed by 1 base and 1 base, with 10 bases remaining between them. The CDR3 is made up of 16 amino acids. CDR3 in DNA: TGTGCCAGCAGTTACTACCAGGCGGGGAACACCGGGGAGCTGTTTTTT. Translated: CASSYYQAGNTGELFF.

The CDR3 coding sequence is TGTGCCAGCAGTTACTCGACTAGCGGGTACAATGAGCAGTTCTTC. Translation: CASSYSTSGYNEQFF. The rearrangement uses TRBV6-2 or TRBV6-3 and TRBJ2-1; TRBD2 matches at 10 bases. With 0 bases clipped from V and 4 bases from J, the junction kept 0 bases outside the gene matches. This CDR3 has 15 amino acids. Germline CDR1 MNHEY, CDR2 SVGEGT.

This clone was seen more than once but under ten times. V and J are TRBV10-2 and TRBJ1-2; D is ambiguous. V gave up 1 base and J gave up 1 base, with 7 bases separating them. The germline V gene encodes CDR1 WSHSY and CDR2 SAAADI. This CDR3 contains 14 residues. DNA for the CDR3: TGCGCCAGCAGTGAGTGGGGAGGTAACTATGGCTACACCTTC. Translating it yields CASSEWGGNYGYTF.

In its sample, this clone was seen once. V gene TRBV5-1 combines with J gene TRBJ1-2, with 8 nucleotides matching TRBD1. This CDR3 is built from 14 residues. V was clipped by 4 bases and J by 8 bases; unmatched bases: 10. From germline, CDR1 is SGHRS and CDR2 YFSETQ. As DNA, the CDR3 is TGCGCCAGCAGCCTGGACAGGGCGGTGTGGGGCTACACCTTC. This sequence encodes CASSLDRAVWGYTF. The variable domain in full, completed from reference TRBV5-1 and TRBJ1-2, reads KAGVTQTPRYLIKTRGQQVTLSCSPISGHRSVSWYQQTPGQGLQFLFEYFSETQRNKGNFPGRFSGRQFSNSRSEMNVSTLELGDSALYLCASSLDRAVWGYTFGSGTRLTVV.

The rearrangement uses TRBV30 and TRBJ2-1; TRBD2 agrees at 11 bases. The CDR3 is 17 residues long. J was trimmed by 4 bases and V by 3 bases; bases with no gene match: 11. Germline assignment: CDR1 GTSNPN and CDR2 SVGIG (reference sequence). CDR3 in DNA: TGTGCCTGGAGCGTCACCAGACTAGCGGGGCATTACAATGAGCAGTTCTTC. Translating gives CAWSVTRLAGHYNEQFF.

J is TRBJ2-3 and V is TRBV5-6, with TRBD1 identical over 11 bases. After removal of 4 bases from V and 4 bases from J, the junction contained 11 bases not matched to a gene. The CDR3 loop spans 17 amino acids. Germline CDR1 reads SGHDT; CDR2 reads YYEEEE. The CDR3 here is CASSIYRDRGFSDTQYF. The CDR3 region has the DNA TGTGCCAGCAGCATTTATCGGGACAGGGGGTTCTCAGATACGCAGTATTTT.

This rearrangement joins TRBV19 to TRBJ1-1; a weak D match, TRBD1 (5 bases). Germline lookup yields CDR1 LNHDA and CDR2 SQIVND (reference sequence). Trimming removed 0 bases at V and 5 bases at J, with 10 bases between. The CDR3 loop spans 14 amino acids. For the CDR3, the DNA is TGTGCCAGTAGTATAGAAGGGGCGAGAACTGAAGCTTTCTTT. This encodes CASSIEGARTEAFF. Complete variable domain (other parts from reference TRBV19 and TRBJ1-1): DGGITQSPKYLFRKEGQNVTLSCEQNLNHDAMYWYRQDPGQGLRLIYYSQIVNDFQKGDIAEGYSVSREKKESFPLTVTSAQKNPTAFYLCASSIEGARTEAFFGQGTRLTVV.

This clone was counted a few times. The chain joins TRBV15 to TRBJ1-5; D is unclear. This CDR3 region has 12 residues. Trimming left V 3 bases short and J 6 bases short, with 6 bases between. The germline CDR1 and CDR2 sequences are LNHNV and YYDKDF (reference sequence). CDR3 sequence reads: CATSSGIQPQHF. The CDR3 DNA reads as TGTGCCACCAGCAGCGGGATTCAGCCCCAGCATTTT.

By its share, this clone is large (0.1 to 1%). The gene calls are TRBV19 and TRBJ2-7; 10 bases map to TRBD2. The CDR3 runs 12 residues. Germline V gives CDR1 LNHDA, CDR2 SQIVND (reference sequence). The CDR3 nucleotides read TGTGCTTCTAGCGGGAGAGGGTACGAGCAGTACTTC. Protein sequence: CASSGRGYEQYF.

The CDR3 nucleotides are TGCGCCAGCAGCTCCGGACAGAACACCGGGGAGCTGTTTTTT. Translation: CASSSGQNTGELFF. The genes are TRBV5-1 and TRBJ2-2; weak D call: TRBD1 (5 bases). Trimming pared 3 bases from V and 1 base from J, leaving 7 bases between. Germline V gene data show CDR1 as SGHRS and CDR2 as YFSETQ. CDR3 length: 14 residues.

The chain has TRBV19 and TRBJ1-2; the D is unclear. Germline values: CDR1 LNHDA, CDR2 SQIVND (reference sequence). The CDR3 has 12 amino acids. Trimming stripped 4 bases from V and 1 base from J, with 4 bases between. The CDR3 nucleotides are TGTGCCAGTAGTACGTTTAACTATGGCTACACCTTC. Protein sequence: CASSTFNYGYTF.

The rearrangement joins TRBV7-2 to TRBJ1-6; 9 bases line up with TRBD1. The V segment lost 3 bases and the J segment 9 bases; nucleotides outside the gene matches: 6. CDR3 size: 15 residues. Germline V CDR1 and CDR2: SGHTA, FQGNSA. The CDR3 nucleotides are TGTGCCAGCAGCTTCTACACAGGGGGCACTTCACCCCTCCACTTT. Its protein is CASSFYTGGTSPLHF. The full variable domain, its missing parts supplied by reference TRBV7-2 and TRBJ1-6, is GAGVSQSPSNKVTEKGKDVELRCDPISGHTALYWYRQSLGQGLEFLIYFQGNSAPDKSGLPSDRFSAERTGGSVSTLTIQRTQQEDSAVYLCASSFYTGGTSPLHFGNGTRLTVT.